The clone carrying this T cell receptor beta chain appeared many times. The sample belongs to a study of human T cells and chemical hapten exposure. Overall study: Each patch test put 0.01% DPC on the upper back, and results were read at 6 days. Patients, predominantly female, presented with alopecia areata, totalis or universalis.

Unique molecular identifiers were attached to individual cDNA molecules within the library. One entry per CDR3 protein results from TCRdb running MiXCR on the RACE reads. The repertoire holds 90,000 to 110,000 distinct CDR3 sequences, with 9% to 9.5% as singletons. Regarding time point: patch test 2, 6 weeks after DPC sensitization. Treatment indicated: therapeutic diphenylcyclopropenone sensitization with weekly scalp DPC. Unfractionated whole blood yielded the extracted total RNA. Per germline, CDR1 MNHNS and CDR2 SASEGT. Trimming left V 1 base short and J 8 bases short, with 9 bases between. The CDR3 has 13 amino acids.

The sample here was whole blood, taken in connection with sensitization to the hapten diphenylcyclopropenone (DPC). This sequence was found in a woman in her forties with alopecia areata. Some clones in this sample may be carry-over from other donors' samples. V and J are TRBV6-1 and TRBJ2-1; D call uncertain. The CDR3 bases are TGTGCCAGCAGTGAAGAAGGCTGGGATGAGCAGTTCTTC. This encodes CASSEEGWDEQFF.